These 30 T cell receptor beta chains originate from one sample sequenced in a study of neurological immune-mediated disorders. TCRdb processed the 5' RACE reads anew with MiXCR; each CDR3 protein has one entry. The sample carries roughly 22,000 distinct CDR3 sequences, around 6% recorded once. Specimen: CD8+ T cells from blood. The receptors derive from a young man in good health.

This clonotype was recorded at least ten times. The chain recombines TRBV6-1 with TRBJ1-1; D uncertain. With 3 bases removed from V and 0 bases from J, the gap between germline ends came to 5 bases. The germline gives CDR1 MNHNS, CDR2 SASEGT. The CDR3 is 13 amino acids. The CDR3 protein is CASSDRMNTEAFF. For the CDR3, the DNA is TGTGCCAGCAGTGACCGCATGAACACTGAAGCTTTCTTT.

This clonotype was observed at least ten times. The rearrangement uses TRBV7-9 and TRBJ2-5; perhaps TRBD1 as D (6 bases). Germline V gene lookup returns CDR1 SEHNR and CDR2 FQNEAQ (reference sequence). The CDR3 totals 15 residues. V lost 5 bases and J lost 2, with 15 bases in between. The CDR3 spells CASSHIVGQQETQYF. The DNA of the CDR3 is TGTGCCAGCAGCCACATCGTAGGACAGCAAGAGACCCAGTACTTC.

This clonotype was detected ten times or more. This chain links TRBV9 with TRBJ2-7; D gene unclear. The germline V gene encodes CDR1 SGDLS and CDR2 YYNGEE. The CDR3 is 13 residues long. V lost 0 bases to trimming and J lost 3 bases, with 7 bases between them. CDR3 in amino acids: CASSVGSNYEQYF. The DNA for the CDR3 is TGTGCCAGCAGCGTAGGGTCCAACTACGAGCAGTACTTC.

This clonotype came up many times. V and J are TRBV7-6 and TRBJ2-1, with D maybe TRBD2 (5 bases). The CDR3 totals 16 residues. V dropped 2 bases and J dropped 3 bases, with 14 bases sitting between them. Per germline, CDR1 SGHVS and CDR2 FNYEAQ. The CDR3 bases are TGTGCCAGCAGCTTACTGATGCACGGGGACTACAATGAGCAGTTCTTC. Translation: CASSLLMHGDYNEQFF.

This clonotype was counted at least ten times. The CDR3 protein is CASSLDPSPYEQYF. DNA for the CDR3: TGTGCCAGCAGCTTAGACCCGTCCCCCTACGAGCAGTACTTC. V gene TRBV7-9 combines with J gene TRBJ2-7; D call uncertain. V was pared by 1 base and J by 2 bases, with 9 bases between. The germline V gene encodes CDR1 SEHNR and CDR2 FQNEAQ (reference sequence). CDR3 length: 14 amino acids. Variable domain in full (rest from reference TRBV7-9 and TRBJ2-7): DTGVSQNPRHKITKRGQNVTFRCDPISEHNRLYWYRQTLGQGPEFLTYFQNEAQLEKSRLLSDRFSAERPKGSFSTLEIQRTEQGDSAMYLCASSLDPSPYEQYFGPGTRLTVT.

This clonotype was seen a handful of times. The gene calls are TRBV29-1 and TRBJ1-6; 7 positions match TRBD1. Germline CDR1 SQVTM, CDR2 ANQGSEA. Germline trimming cut 7 bases from V and 6 bases from J; bases unmatched to any gene: 12. This CDR3 region has 15 residues. The CDR3, as DNA: TGCAGCGCCATCATCCCGGGACAGATTAATTCACCCCTCCACTTT. Amino acids: CSAIIPGQINSPLHF.

A remark on this clonotype: This could be a read error, since a much larger clone is one nucleotide away. The chain links TRBV18 to TRBJ1-1; D gene unclear. The CDR3 is made up of 14 amino acids. The germline V gene has CDR1 KGHSH and CDR2 LQKENI. CDR3 bases: TGTGACAGCTCACCACGTTCCGGGAACACTGAAGCTTTCTTT. It translates to CDSSPRSGNTEAFF.

Ten or more counts support this clonotype. The chain employs TRBV25-1 and TRBJ1-4, with D hard to call. V was cut by 6 bases and J by 7 bases, with 12 bases left in between. The germline CDR1 and CDR2 sequences are MGHDK and SYGVNS. The CDR3 is made up of 13 amino acids. For the CDR3, the DNA is TGTGCCAGCAGACCCCTTGGAGGTGAAAAACTGTTTTTT. This translates into CASRPLGGEKLFF.

This clonotype was seen repeatedly, ten times or more. The chain uses TRBV5-6 and TRBJ2-2; D not resolved. Germline assignment: CDR1 SGHDT and CDR2 YYEEEE. V shed 4 bases and J shed 7 bases, with 8 bases lying between them. The CDR3 runs to 12 residues. The CDR3 loop is CASSPGFGELFF. CDR3 DNA sequence: TGTGCCAGCAGCCCCGGGTTCGGGGAGCTGTTTTTT.

This clonotype has at least ten counts. The gene calls are TRBV5-1 and TRBJ2-5; D remains ambiguous. The ends were cut back, 1 base at V and 2 bases at J, with 9 bases in the middle. This CDR3 is 14 amino acids long. The germline V gene encodes CDR1 SGHRS and CDR2 YFSETQ. CDR3 residues: CASSLIPLQETQYF. The CDR3 DNA is TGCGCCAGCAGCTTGATTCCACTACAAGAGACCCAGTACTTC.

The V gene is TRBV25-1, the J gene TRBJ2-5; TRBD2 agrees at 10 bases. CDR1 is MGHDK, CDR2 SYGVNS, per germline. The CDR3 covers 15 residues. V trimming: 3 bases; J trimming: 5 bases; junction bases outside the gene matches: 6. The CDR3 nucleotides are TGTGCCAGCAGTGACCCTAGCGGGGGCTCTGAGACCCAGTACTTC. Encoded protein: CASSDPSGGSETQYF.

The table lists this clonotype with a few counts. This rearrangement joins TRBV7-9 to TRBJ1-1; no clear D. Germline V gene sequence: CDR1 SEHNR, CDR2 FQNEAQ (reference sequence). The ends were cut back, 3 bases at V and 1 base at J, with 9 bases in the middle. This CDR3 is built from 14 residues. The CDR3 here is CASSFIRGNTEAFF. The CDR3 DNA reads as TGTGCCAGCAGCTTCATACGGGGGAACACTGAAGCTTTCTTT.

Within the sample, this clonotype is medium-sized. This chain joins TRBV12-3 or TRBV12-4 and TRBJ2-2; TRBD1 matches at 10 bases. V shed 5 bases and J 4 bases; nucleotides not matched to a gene: 7. This CDR3 comprises 16 residues. CDR3 coding DNA: TGTGCCAGCAGTCCTCCGGGACAGGGGCCCACCGGGGAGCTGTTTTTT. Its protein is CASSPPGQGPTGELFF.

Many counts were recorded for this clonotype. In nucleotides, the CDR3 is TGTGCCAGCAGCTTAGAGAGGGGGAGGGGGCATAAAGATACGCAGTATTTT. Its translation is CASSLERGRGHKDTQYF. This sequence joins TRBV11-2 and TRBJ2-3, with D tentatively TRBD1 or TRBD2 (7 bases each). Trimming removed 0 bases from V and 5 bases from J, with 18 bases in between. Germline CDR1 is SGHAT and CDR2 is FQNNGV. The CDR3 is made up of 17 amino acids.

There are many counts of this clonotype. J is TRBJ2-3 and V is TRBV5-1; 8 nucleotides line up with TRBD2. V lost 2 bases, J lost 5 bases, and 10 bases stayed unmatched. The CDR3 is 16 residues long. Germline CDR1 reads SGHRS; CDR2 reads YFSETQ. CDR3 loop: CASSFYVAGFEDTQYF. CDR3 nucleotides: TGCGCCAGCAGCTTCTATGTAGCGGGGTTTGAAGATACGCAGTATTTT.

This clonotype was seen many times. The chain is built from TRBV12-3 or TRBV12-4 and TRBJ1-6; the match to TRBD1 covers 7 bases. The junction had 7 bases not matched to a gene; V was cut back by 4 bases and J by 7 bases. The CDR3 is made up of 15 amino acids. The CDR3 loop is CASSSPTGKNSPLHF. CDR3 sequence (DNA): TGTGCCAGCAGTTCCCCGACAGGGAAAAATTCACCCCTCCACTTT.

This clonotype was detected many times. The chain carries TRBV29-1 and TRBJ1-2; possibly TRBD1 for D (5 bases). Germline V lookup: CDR1 SQVTM, CDR2 ANQGSEA. The CDR3 loop spans 13 amino acids. V was cut by 3 bases and J by 8 bases, with 16 bases left in between. CDR3 DNA: TGCAGCGTTGACGGGGGGAGTATAGCGGGCTACACCTTC. The encoded protein is CSVDGGSIAGYTF.

This clonotype was picked up many times. The chain joins TRBV6-2 or TRBV6-3 to TRBJ1-2; 8 positions agree with TRBD1. CDR1 MNHEY and CDR2 SVGEGT come from the germline V gene. The length of the CDR3 is 14 residues. Trimming at V came to 2 bases and at J to 3 bases, leaving 2 bases not matched to a gene. The CDR3 protein is CASSYGDRYYGYTF. In DNA, the CDR3 is TGTGCCAGCAGTTACGGGGACAGGTACTATGGCTACACCTTC.

This clonotype was seen at least ten times. The chain employs TRBV5-1 and TRBJ1-4; unclear D gene. This CDR3 contains 15 residues. Trimming cost V 4 bases and J 3 bases, with 13 bases left between them. From germline, CDR1 is SGHRS and CDR2 YFSETQ. The chain's CDR3 is CASSGSEASNEKLFF. CDR3 DNA sequence: TGCGCCAGCAGCGGATCAGAAGCGTCTAATGAAAAACTGTTTTTT. Combining the CDR3 with reference TRBV5-1 and TRBJ1-4 gives the whole variable domain KAGVTQTPRYLIKTRGQQVTLSCSPISGHRSVSWYQQTPGQGLQFLFEYFSETQRNKGNFPGRFSGRQFSNSRSEMNVSTLELGDSALYLCASSGSEASNEKLFFGSGTQLSVL.

This clonotype was counted ten times or more. The chain uses TRBV5-8 and TRBJ2-1; TRBD1 aligns across 7 bases. Germline V gene data show CDR1 as SGHTS and CDR2 as YDEGEE. The J segment lost 3 bases and the V segment lost 4 bases, leaving 4 bases of the junction unmatched. The CDR3 totals 14 residues. Written as DNA, the CDR3 is TGTGCCAGCAGCCATCGGACAGGCTACAATGAGCAGTTCTTC. This codes for CASSHRTGYNEQFF.

This clonotype was picked up many times. The chain couples TRBV5-6 to TRBJ2-1; no clear D. This CDR3 region has 13 residues. Trimming took off 4 bases at V and 7 bases at J, with 12 bases between the two ends. Germline V gives CDR1 SGHDT, CDR2 YYEEEE. The CDR3 spells CASSQKIWNEQFF. CDR3 DNA: TGTGCCAGCAGCCAAAAGATATGGAATGAGCAGTTCTTC.

This clonotype came up many times. The V gene is TRBV27, the J gene TRBJ2-5; D gene unclear. CDR3 length: 14 residues. Trimming took off 3 bases at V and 0 bases at J, with 8 bases between the two ends. Per germline, CDR1 MNHEY and CDR2 SMNVEV (reference sequence). The CDR3: CASSFLDNQETQYF. The CDR3 DNA sequence: TGTGCCAGCAGTTTTCTGGATAACCAAGAGACCCAGTACTTC.

This clonotype was seen at least ten times. V usage is TRBV7-9 and J usage is TRBJ1-5; no reliable D call. This CDR3 contains 12 residues. Germline lookup yields CDR1 SEHNR and CDR2 FQNEAQ (reference sequence). Between the trimmed V and J ends, which lost 1 base and 4 bases, there was a span of 2 bases. The CDR3 here is CASSLGNQPQHF. In DNA form, the CDR3 reads TGTGCCAGCAGCTTAGGGAATCAGCCCCAGCATTTT.

This rearrangement joins TRBV20-1 to TRBJ2-3; 8 nucleotides agree with TRBD2. The CDR3 totals 14 residues. Germline V gives CDR1 DFQATT, CDR2 SNEGSKA (reference sequence). Germline trimming cut 5 bases from V and 2 bases from J; bases unmatched to any gene: 6. The CDR3 loop reads CSARIAGNTDTQYF. CDR3 DNA: TGCAGTGCTCGGATAGCGGGGAACACAGATACGCAGTATTTT.

This clonotype was recorded many times. The gene calls are TRBV7-8 and TRBJ2-3, with 7 bases identical to TRBD1. CDR3 length equals 15 residues. The trim removed 5 bases at V and 7 bases at J, leaving 12 bases unmatched. Germline V gene sequence: CDR1 SGHVS, CDR2 FQNEAQ. In nucleotides, the CDR3 is TGTGCCAGCAGCGTCCGACAGGGCCCTTCAAATACGCAGTATTTT. It is translated as CASSVRQGPSNTQYF.

This clonotype was detected many times. This rearrangement joins TRBV7-8 to TRBJ2-5; a possible D gene is TRBD1 (5 bases). Trimming pared 0 bases from V and 4 bases from J, leaving 12 bases between. This CDR3 has 15 residues. The germline V gene has CDR1 SGHVS and CDR2 FQNEAQ. The CDR3 coding sequence is TGTGCCAGCAGCTTAGCGGTCCAGGGCGGAGAGACCCAGTACTTC. This gives the protein CASSLAVQGGETQYF.

This clonotype was recorded many times. The rearrangement links TRBV4-1 to TRBJ2-1; D is unclear. CDR1 MGHRA and CDR2 YSYEKL come from the germline V gene. The CDR3 sequence is 16 residues long. V was trimmed by 0 bases and J by 4 bases, leaving 13 bases between them. The chain's CDR3 is CASSQDDWSDYNEQFF. CDR3 coding DNA: TGCGCCAGCAGCCAAGATGATTGGTCCGATTACAATGAGCAGTTCTTC.

Many counts were recorded for this clonotype. This chain connects TRBV5-5 to TRBJ1-1; 8 bases line up with TRBD1. CDR1 and CDR2 (germline): SGHKS, YYEKEE (reference sequence). The trim removed 2 bases at V and 7 bases at J, leaving 7 bases unmatched. CDR3 size: 14 residues. CDR3 bases: TGTGCCAGCAGCTTTCGGGCTACAGGGGGTGAAGCTTTCTTT. It encodes CASSFRATGGEAFF.

As regards this clonotype: One end of the junction fails to match germline, which may point to a read error. The chain has TRBV6-5 and TRBJ1-2; D gene uncertain. The CDR3 consists of 14 residues. Germline lookup yields CDR1 MNHEY and CDR2 SVGAGI. The CDR3 DNA is TGTGTCAGCAGTTACTCTTGGTCGGGCTATGGCTACACCTTC. As protein: CVSSYSWSGYGYTF.

Many counts were recorded for this clonotype. This chain links TRBV6-5 with TRBJ2-7, with D possibly TRBD1 on 5 matching bases. Trimming shortened V by 2 bases and J by 0 bases, and 11 bases separated the two germline ends. CDR3 length: 15 residues. The V gene's germline CDR1 is MNHEY and CDR2 SVGAGI. This chain's CDR3 is CASSYGASSSYEQYF. CDR3 DNA: TGTGCCAGCAGTTACGGGGCCTCGAGCTCCTACGAGCAGTACTTC.